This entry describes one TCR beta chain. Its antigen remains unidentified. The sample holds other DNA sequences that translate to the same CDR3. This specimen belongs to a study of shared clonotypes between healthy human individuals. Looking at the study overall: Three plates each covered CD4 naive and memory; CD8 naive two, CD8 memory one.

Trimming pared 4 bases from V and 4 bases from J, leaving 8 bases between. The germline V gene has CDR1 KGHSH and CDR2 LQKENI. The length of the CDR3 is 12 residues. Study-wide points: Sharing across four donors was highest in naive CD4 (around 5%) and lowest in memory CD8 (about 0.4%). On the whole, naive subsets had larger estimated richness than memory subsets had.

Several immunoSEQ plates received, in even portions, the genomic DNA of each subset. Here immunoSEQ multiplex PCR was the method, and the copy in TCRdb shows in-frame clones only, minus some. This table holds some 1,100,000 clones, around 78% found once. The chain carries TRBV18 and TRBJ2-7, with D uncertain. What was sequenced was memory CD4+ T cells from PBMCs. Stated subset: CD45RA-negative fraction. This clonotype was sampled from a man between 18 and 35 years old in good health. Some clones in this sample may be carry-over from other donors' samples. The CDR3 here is CASSRGGYEQYF. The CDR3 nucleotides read TGTGCCAGCTCACGTGGTGGGTACGAGCAGTACTTC.